This section outlines one T cell receptor (beta chain) sequence together with its context. No antigen is known for it. One base away there is no much larger clone; base qualities are not given. The library relied on 5' RACE. Sequencer: NextSeq 500. The TCR library protocol attached unique molecular identifiers to individual cDNA molecules to correct for sequencing error and PCR bias. Both TCR alpha and beta chains were sequenced, and tight co-correlation was observed between alpha and beta sequence abundances in each sample. The authors' pipeline ran thus. Decombinator V4 was used to perform V gene, J gene and CDR3 annotation of TCR sequences. TCRs were defined as expanded if a significant change between any two time points was detected under a Poisson model with p below 0.0001. TCR abundances were normalised to the total number of TCRs sequenced per sample and expressed as counts per million. MAIT TCRs were defined by TRAV1-2 paired with TRAJ12, TRAJ20 or TRAJ33, and iNKT TCRs by TRAV10 paired with TRAJ18. VDJdb, accessed on 1 November 2021, was searched for TCRs annotated for CMV, EBV and SARS-CoV-2, and TCRs annotated for more than one antigen were excluded. TCRdb's own reprocessing of the public reads used fastp at Q25 and MiXCR and kept productive beta chains. Each CDR3 protein gets just one entry, which takes the most common genes and DNA from the rows behind it. These V and J calls derive from TCRdb rather than the authors' analysis. The sample data list about 54,000 distinct CDR3 sequences, and around 7.7% of these were observed just once. The ten biggest clones cover under 12% of the sample.

The sample originates from a study of early T cells in non-severe SARS-CoV-2 infection (dated by TCRdb to the early 2020s). Background on the whole study: Because TCR sequencing was done on bulk RNA from unsorted whole blood, the alpha and beta chains could not be paired. Paper-wide results and their limitations: VDJdb matching was skewed toward anti-spike CD8 responses and likely underestimated virus-specific expansions by missing private and CD4 specificities.

V gives up 5 bases and J gives up 5 bases, and the segment between their germline ends measures 14 bases. As encoded in the germline V gene (reference sequence), CDR1 is SGHNT while CDR2 is YYREEE. The CDR3 numbers 13 residues from cysteine through phenylalanine. Only the CDR3 region is kept as DNA, spanning 39 bases read in frame from base 1. A case-control design nested within a healthcare worker cohort in London, UK, was used, with weekly nasopharyngeal swab PCR tests and blood sampling performed. Healthcare workers were enrolled in the week of the UK lockdown, from 23 to 31 March 2020, and were followed every week for up to roughly 15 weeks.

This clonotype originated in an adult who was a healthcare worker with PCR-confirmed SARS-CoV-2 infection or an uninfected control (not recorded which). The receptor chain draws on TRBV5-4 and TRBJ2-7; the D region may be TRBD1 or TRBD2, each matching 5 bases equally. Sample: whole blood, taken at baseline. The nucleotide sequence reads TGTGCCAGCAGAGGGACGGGTTCCGACGAGCAGTACTTC. This is translated as CASRGTGSDEQYF. Reference TRBV5-4 and TRBJ2-7 proteins supply the regions before and after the CDR3; the full variable domain is: ETGVTQSPTHLIKTRGQQVTLRCSSQSGHNTVSWYQQALGQGPQFIFQYYREEENGRGNFPPRFSGLQFPNYSSELNVNALELDDSALYLCASRGTGSDEQYFGPGTRLTVT.